This T cell receptor (beta chain) was retrieved from a study of blood T cell repertoires in COVID-19. CDR3 length: 13 residues. Germline CDR1 reads SNHLY; CDR2 reads FYNNEI. V was cut by 5 bases and J by 6 bases, with 10 bases left in between. TCRdb keeps only in-frame clones here, not all; method: immunoSEQ multiplex PCR. The table shows roughly 120,000 clones, with approximately 86% occurring only once. Source material: peripheral blood. The V and J genes are TRBV2 and TRBJ2-2, with D possibly matching TRBD1 (6 bases). The sequence derives from a man aged 40-50 years with acute or convalescent COVID-19. Here the CDR3 reads CASSLGQSGELFF. The DNA of the CDR3 is TGTGCCAGCAGTCTAGGACAGTCCGGGGAGCTGTTTTTT.